These 28 T cell receptor beta chains came from one sample sequenced in a study of Graves' ophthalmopathy and Graves' hyperthyroidism. Transcripts of RNA were the source for amplifying TCR beta CDR3 regions. RT-PCR with HTBI primers came first, then second-round multiplex PCR. TCRdb redid the calling of the multiplex PCR reads with MiXCR, one entry per CDR3 protein. Found here are some 390,000 distinct CDR3 sequences, around 17% of them singletons; the top ten hold 1.5% to 2%. Sequencing used peripheral blood. These receptors were collected from a woman between 18 and 29 years old with Graves' ophthalmopathy.

This clonotype has ten or more counts. The chain carries TRBV20-1 and TRBJ2-2; D is unresolved. Germline values: CDR1 DFQATT, CDR2 SNEGSKA (reference sequence). The V end was cut by 4 bases, the J end by 8 bases, with 5 bases between. There are 10 residues in the CDR3. CDR3 sequence reads: CSAKRGELFF. In DNA, the CDR3 is TGCAGTGCTAAAAGGGGGGAGCTGTTTTTT.

This clonotype has a count of ten or more. The chain employs TRBV7-2 and TRBJ2-4, with TRBD1 matching over 9 bases. The CDR3 has 15 residues. CDR1 and CDR2 from the germline V gene are SGHTA and FQGNSA. Germline trimming cut 3 bases from V and 9 bases from J; bases unmatched to any gene: 9. CDR3 residues: CASSLDRGRLAIQYF. The CDR3 region has the DNA TGTGCCAGCAGCTTGGACAGGGGCCGCCTAGCCATTCAGTACTTC.

This clonotype was detected many times. The chain couples TRBV11-2 to TRBJ2-2; D may be TRBD1 or TRBD2 (5 bases each). CDR1 is SGHAT, CDR2 FQNNGV, per germline. V was cut by 1 base and J by 2 bases, with 11 bases left in between. The CDR3 totals 16 residues. The CDR3 bases are TGTGCCAGCAGCTTAGTTGTGGGACCTAACACCGGGGAGCTGTTTTTT. Translation: CASSLVVGPNTGELFF.

This clonotype has a count of ten or more. The gene calls are TRBV6-2 or TRBV6-3 and TRBJ1-2; perhaps TRBD1 as D (5 bases). V lost 2 bases, J lost 4 bases, and 8 bases lay in between. This CDR3 is built from 13 residues. Looked up from germline, CDR1 is MNHEY and CDR2 is SVGEGT. CDR3 in DNA: TGTGCCAGCAGTTACGAGGGGAGCTATGGCTACACCTTC. It specifies CASSYEGSYGYTF.

The chain recombines TRBV12-3 or TRBV12-4 with TRBJ2-1; D might be TRBD1 or TRBD2, each matching 5 bases. This CDR3 region has 14 residues. Trimming left V 3 bases short and J 9 bases short, with 15 bases between. CDR3 protein: CASSFGARAAEQFF. CDR3 nucleotide sequence: TGTGCCAGCAGTTTTGGGGCGCGGGCGGCTGAGCAGTTCTTC.

The rearrangement uses TRBV6-1 and TRBJ1-1; D is perhaps TRBD1 (6 bases). CDR3 length: 13 residues. Germline V lookup: CDR1 MNHNS, CDR2 SASEGT. V dropped 6 bases and J dropped 8 bases, with 16 bases sitting between them. CDR3 residues: CASSVPGHREAFF. The CDR3 nucleotides are TGTGCCAGCAGCGTCCCGGGACACCGGGAAGCTTTCTTT.

This clonotype has at least ten counts. The CDR3 here is CASSLTGGGTEAFF. CDR3 nucleotides: TGTGCCAGCAGTTTAACAGGGGGAGGCACTGAAGCTTTCTTT. The rearrangement links TRBV12-3 or TRBV12-4 to TRBJ1-1, with TRBD1 matching over 8 bases. The length of the CDR3 is 14 residues. The V segment lost 2 bases and the J segment 4 bases; nucleotides outside the gene matches: 3.

This clonotype was recorded at least ten times. The V and J genes are TRBV12-3 or TRBV12-4 and TRBJ2-7; 11 bases are shared with TRBD1. J lost 4 bases, V lost 6 bases, and 8 bases had no gene match. CDR3 length: 15 residues. CDR3 loop: CASSDPGTGGYEQYF. The CDR3 nucleotides read TGTGCCAGCAGCGACCCCGGGACAGGGGGTTACGAGCAGTACTTC.

This clonotype has a count of ten or more. The J gene is TRBJ2-2, the V gene TRBV30; perhaps TRBD1 as D (6 bases). Germline V lookup: CDR1 GTSNPN, CDR2 SVGIG (reference sequence). Trimming removed 2 bases at V and 8 bases at J, with 9 bases between. The CDR3 has 12 amino acids. This CDR3 reads CAWSLTGGELFF. CDR3 DNA sequence: TGTGCCTGGAGTCTAACAGGGGGGGAGCTGTTTTTT.

This clonotype was found many times. The chain is built from TRBV7-2 and TRBJ1-2; 10 bases fit TRBD1. Trimming cost V 4 bases and J 7 bases; bases outside gene matches: 6. The CDR3 is made up of 14 amino acids. Germline V gene data show CDR1 as SGHTA and CDR2 as FQGNSA. CDR3 sequence: CASSSTGGFFGYTF. The CDR3, as DNA: TGTGCCAGCAGCTCGACAGGGGGCTTCTTTGGCTACACCTTC.

This clonotype was counted many times. The genes are TRBV7-2 and TRBJ2-7, with D unresolved. Germline assignment: CDR1 SGHTA and CDR2 FQGNSA. Trimming cost V 8 bases and J 3 bases, with 11 bases left between them. The CDR3 is made up of 12 amino acids. DNA of the CDR3: TGTGCCAGCGGCCTTCTCTTCTACGAGCAGTACTTC. Amino acid sequence: CASGLLFYEQYF.

This clonotype appeared many times. The rearrangement uses TRBV10-2 and TRBJ2-7, with 7 positions matching TRBD1. CDR1 is WSHSY and CDR2 is SAAADI in the germline V gene. V shed 5 bases, J shed 2 bases, and the junction held 9 bases outside the gene matches. The CDR3 consists of 15 residues. In DNA, the CDR3 is TGCGCCAGCAGTATTCGACAGGGCAGAACCTACGAGCAGTACTTC. This sequence encodes CASSIRQGRTYEQYF.

This clonotype was seen many times. The V and J genes are TRBV7-6 and TRBJ2-5, with D tentatively TRBD2 (5 bases). The CDR3 covers 15 residues. CDR1 and CDR2 from the germline V gene are SGHVS and FNYEAQ. Trimming left V 3 bases short and J 5 bases short, with 16 bases between. The CDR3 reads CASSFQQPPGETQYF. The CDR3 DNA sequence: TGTGCCAGCAGCTTCCAGCAGCCGCCGGGGGAGACCCAGTACTTC.

The chain couples TRBV6-5 to TRBJ2-5, with D uncertain. CDR1 is MNHEY and CDR2 is SVGAGI in the germline V gene. V was pared by 2 bases and J by 2 bases, with 9 bases between. The CDR3 runs to 14 residues. The CDR3 reads CASSYVSWQETQYF. CDR3 DNA sequence: TGTGCCAGCAGTTACGTTTCTTGGCAAGAGACCCAGTACTTC.

There are many counts of this clonotype. The rearrangement joins TRBV7-2 to TRBJ2-5; D may be TRBD1 or TRBD2 (5 bases each). The ends were cut back, 0 bases at V and 6 bases at J, with 11 bases in the middle. The CDR3 consists of 14 residues. Germline lookup yields CDR1 SGHTA and CDR2 FQGNSA. CDR3 residues: CASSLASGAQTQYF. The CDR3 nucleotides are TGTGCCAGCAGCTTAGCGTCCGGGGCTCAGACCCAGTACTTC.

This clonotype appeared many times. The V and J genes are TRBV5-1 and TRBJ2-5; 8 bases line up with TRBD2. Unmatched junction bases numbered 7, after V lost 6 bases and J lost 0 bases. CDR1 SGHRS and CDR2 YFSETQ come from the germline V gene. CDR3 length equals 15 residues. DNA of the CDR3: TGCGCCAGCACCTTAAGCGGGAGCTACCAAGAGACCCAGTACTTC. Its protein product is CASTLSGSYQETQYF. Based on the CDR3 plus reference TRBV5-1 and TRBJ2-5, the full variable domain is KAGVTQTPRYLIKTRGQQVTLSCSPISGHRSVSWYQQTPGQGLQFLFEYFSETQRNKGNFPGRFSGRQFSNSRSEMNVSTLELGDSALYLCASTLSGSYQETQYFGPGTRLLVL.

This clonotype showed up many times. This sequence joins TRBV10-2 and TRBJ1-1, with D unresolved. Per germline, CDR1 WSHSY and CDR2 SAAADI. The length of the CDR3 is 11 residues. V lost 2 bases and J lost 3, with 1 base in between. In DNA form, the CDR3 reads TGCGCCAGCAGTGAGGACACTGAAGCTTTCTTT. Its protein is CASSEDTEAFF.

This clonotype was picked up many times. The rearrangement joins TRBV7-8 to TRBJ2-7; D is ambiguous. This CDR3 is 14 amino acids long. Germline CDR1 is SGHVS and CDR2 is FQNEAQ. The germline V and J ends were trimmed by 1 base and 2 bases, with 9 bases remaining between them. The CDR3 spells CASSLGHAAYEQYF. CDR3 nucleotide sequence: TGTGCCAGCAGCTTAGGACACGCTGCCTACGAGCAGTACTTC. Based on the CDR3 plus reference TRBV7-8 and TRBJ2-7, the full variable domain is GAGVSQSPRYKVAKRGQDVALRCDPISGHVSLFWYQQALGQGPEFLTYFQNEAQLDKSGLPSDRFFAERPEGSVSTLKIQRTQQEDSAVYLCASSLGHAAYEQYFGPGTRLTVT.

This clonotype has a count of ten or more. The V call is TRBV11-2, the J call TRBJ1-1, with 8 bases fitting TRBD1. This CDR3 contains 15 residues. CDR1 is SGHAT and CDR2 is FQNNGV in the germline V gene. With 6 bases clipped from V and 0 bases from J, the junction kept 6 bases outside the gene matches. Written as DNA, the CDR3 is TGTGCCAGCAGACCGAGGACAGGGATGAACACTGAAGCTTTCTTT. Its protein is CASRPRTGMNTEAFF.

This clonotype was detected ten times or more. This rearrangement joins TRBV4-1 to TRBJ1-5; D perhaps matches TRBD1 (5 bases). The CDR3 sequence is 15 residues long. Trimming pared 4 bases from V and 5 bases from J, leaving 15 bases between. The germline V gene has CDR1 MGHRA and CDR2 YSYEKL. CDR3 sequence: CASSLHPREYQPQHF. In nucleotides, the CDR3 is TGCGCCAGCAGCCTACATCCCAGGGAGTATCAGCCCCAGCATTTT.

The chain's CDR3 is CAWSVRIRGRHEQYF. The DNA of the CDR3 is TGTGCCTGGAGTGTACGGATCCGGGGGCGGCACGAGCAGTACTTC. The genes are TRBV30 and TRBJ2-7; D assignment may be TRBD1 or TRBD2 (6 bases each). In germline, CDR1 is GTSNPN, CDR2 SVGIG (reference sequence). Trimming shortened V by 0 bases and J by 5 bases, and 17 bases separated the two germline ends. The CDR3 is 15 amino acids.

In this sample, this clonotype turned up many times. The gene calls are TRBV7-3 and TRBJ2-5, with 7 bases that match TRBD2. V trimming: 0 bases; J trimming: 4 bases; junction bases outside the gene matches: 5. The CDR3 sequence is 15 residues long. The V gene's germline CDR1 is SGHTA and CDR2 FQGTGA. The CDR3 coding sequence is TGTGCCAGCAGCTTAACGGGCGGGAGCCGAGAGACCCAGTACTTC. It codes for CASSLTGGSRETQYF.

Many counts were recorded for this clonotype. J is TRBJ2-7 and V is TRBV6-5, with TRBD2 as a possible D gene (5 bases). CDR3 length: 14 residues. Trimming shortened V by 5 bases and J by 5 bases, and 16 bases separated the two germline ends. Germline V gene sequence: CDR1 MNHEY, CDR2 SVGAGI. In DNA form, the CDR3 reads TGTGCCAGCAGTCCTTTTACCCCCGGGAACGAGCAGTACTTC. Encoded protein: CASSPFTPGNEQYF.

In this sample, this clonotype turned up many times. The chain recombines TRBV19 with TRBJ1-1, with TRBD1 as a possible D gene (5 bases). The CDR3 covers 14 residues. Trimming stripped 5 bases from V and 10 bases from J, with 20 bases between. In germline, CDR1 is LNHDA, CDR2 SQIVND (reference sequence). CDR3 DNA sequence: TGTGCCAGTAGTCTTTACCGGGACCCACTACTAGCTTTCTTT. Translating gives CASSLYRDPLLAFF.

This clonotype came up many times. The chain carries TRBV7-3 and TRBJ1-1; maybe TRBD1 (6 bases). This CDR3 is 13 amino acids long. In germline, CDR1 is SGHTA, CDR2 FQGTGA. V was pared by 2 bases and J by 9 bases, with 13 bases between. For the CDR3, the DNA is TGTGCCAGCAGCTTAGACAGGTCCACCCAAGCTTTCTTT. Its protein product is CASSLDRSTQAFF.

This clonotype was found many times. This chain joins TRBV29-1 and TRBJ1-1; D remains unclear. Trimming pared 4 bases from V and 1 base from J, leaving 10 bases between. There are 13 residues in the CDR3. Per germline, CDR1 SQVTM and CDR2 ANQGSEA. In nucleotides, the CDR3 is TGCAGCGTTGTGGCACCCGGGAACACTGAAGCTTTCTTT. Translating it yields CSVVAPGNTEAFF.

This clonotype was counted many times. The chain combines TRBV24-1 with TRBJ1-2, with 8 bases lining up with TRBD1. CDR1 KGHDR and CDR2 SFDVKD come from the germline V gene. CDR3 size: 13 residues. V dropped 5 bases and J dropped 8; count of bases not matched to a gene: 6. The CDR3 loop reads CATSAGQVNGYTF. DNA of the CDR3: TGTGCCACCAGTGCGGGACAGGTAAACGGCTACACCTTC.

The chain has TRBV6-1 and TRBJ1-6; 9 nucleotides match TRBD1. The V gene end was trimmed by 9 bases and the J gene end by 6 bases; junction bases not matched to a gene: 3. The CDR3 runs to 13 residues. The germline V gene encodes CDR1 MNHNS and CDR2 SASEGT. CDR3 protein: CASETGGNSPLHF. CDR3 bases: TGTGCCAGTGAGACAGGGGGTAATTCACCCCTCCACTTT.